The 32 T cell receptor beta chains below were found in one sample sequenced in a study of lymphopenia after photon versus proton radiotherapy. TCRdb's table, derived via immunoSEQ multiplex PCR, lists solely in-frame clones and lacks some. The sample contains about 50,000 clones, roughly nine tenths of which appear only once. Sample: peripheral blood, taken from a patient treated with photon-based radiotherapy. Receptors were obtained from a woman between 35 and 50 years old with cholangiocarcinoma.

This clone occurred a few times. The chain has TRBV11-2 and TRBJ1-6; D possibly corresponds to TRBD1 (5 bases). Germline loops: CDR1 SGHAT, CDR2 FQNNGV. Trimming removed 5 bases from V and 1 base from J, with 15 bases in between. The CDR3 is 17 amino acids. The CDR3 DNA follows: TGTGCCAGCAGCGCCGCTCCGGGACTATCCTATAATTCACCCCTCCACTTT. It is translated as CASSAAPGLSYNSPLHF.

The chain couples TRBV30 to TRBJ2-7; D gene ambiguous. From germline, CDR1 is GTSNPN and CDR2 SVGIG (reference sequence). The CDR3 spans 12 residues. V lost 4 bases to trimming and J lost 4 bases, with 11 bases between them. CDR3 residues: CAWNRGPYEQYF. The CDR3 DNA follows: TGTGCCTGGAATCGAGGACCGTACGAGCAGTACTTC.

V usage is TRBV19 and J usage is TRBJ2-5; D may be TRBD1 (7 bases). The germline V gene has CDR1 LNHDA and CDR2 SQIVND (reference sequence). Between the trimmed V and J ends, which lost 3 bases and 5 bases, there was a span of 16 bases. The CDR3 totals 15 residues. The CDR3 loop is CASSIFEGAGETQYF. For the CDR3, the DNA is TGTGCCAGTAGTATCTTCGAGGGGGCGGGGGAGACCCAGTACTTC.

The chain uses TRBV10-1 and TRBJ2-3, with TRBD2 matching over 9 bases. Losses at the gene ends were 3 bases for V and 3 bases for J; bases not matched to a gene: 4. Looked up from germline, CDR1 is WNHNN and CDR2 is SYGVQD (reference sequence). This CDR3 comprises 15 residues. CDR3 nucleotide sequence: TGCGCCAGCAGTGAAAGCGGGAGGCTAACAGATACGCAGTATTTT. This gives the protein CASSESGRLTDTQYF.

The J gene is TRBJ2-7, the V gene TRBV29-1; 9 bases map to TRBD1. Germline assignment: CDR1 SQVTM and CDR2 ANQGSEA. The CDR3 runs to 13 residues. V lost 5 bases to trimming and J lost 2 bases; unmatched junction nucleotides: 4. CDR3 sequence (DNA): TGCAGCGTTCCGGGACAGGGAGCCTACGAGCAGTACTTC. Its protein is CSVPGQGAYEQYF.

The chain recombines TRBV7-9 with TRBJ1-6; D unresolved. The CDR3 is 15 residues long. V was cut by 4 bases and J by 0 bases, with 7 bases left in between. Per germline, CDR1 SEHNR and CDR2 FQNEAQ (reference sequence). The DNA for the CDR3 is TGTGCCAGCAGCTCGTGGAGCTCCTATAATTCACCCCTCCACTTT. This gives the protein CASSSWSSYNSPLHF.

The rearrangement uses TRBV28 and TRBJ1-4; the D is unclear. The CDR3 runs 14 residues. The germline CDR1 and CDR2 sequences are MDHEN and SYDVKM. V lost 6 bases, J lost 6 bases, and 14 bases lay in between. The DNA for the CDR3 is TGTGCCAGCAGCCCCGGAGGGAGGGATGAAAAACTGTTTTTT. As protein: CASSPGGRDEKLFF.

This sequence joins TRBV7-3 and TRBJ1-2; unclear D gene. Germline CDR1 is SGHTA and CDR2 is FQGTGA. CDR3 length: 13 residues. The V end was cut by 5 bases, the J end by 8 bases, with 15 bases between. The CDR3 DNA sequence: TGTGCCAGCAGCCCCGGATTTGGTGGAGGCTACACCTTC. As protein: CASSPGFGGGYTF. The full variable domain, completed using reference TRBV7-3 and TRBJ1-2, is GAGVSQTPSNKVTEKGKYVELRCDPISGHTALYWYRQSLGQGPEFLIYFQGTGAADDSGLPNDRFFAVRPEGSVSTLKIQRTERGDSAVYLCASSPGFGGGYTFGSGTRLTVV.

CDR3 in DNA: TGCGCCAGCAGCTTGATCCCAAAGTCCCAGTACTTC. Encoded protein: CASSLIPKSQYF. The J gene is TRBJ2-5, the V gene TRBV5-1; D is undetermined. The CDR3 is 12 residues long. Trimming left V 1 base short and J 9 bases short, with 10 bases between. Germline V lookup: CDR1 SGHRS, CDR2 YFSETQ.

This chain joins TRBV18 and TRBJ1-1; a weak D match, TRBD1 (6 bases). The ends were cut back, 5 bases at V and 4 bases at J, with 14 bases in the middle. The CDR3 contains 14 residues. Germline V gene data show CDR1 as KGHSH and CDR2 as LQKENI. The CDR3, as DNA: TGTGCCAGCTCATCGGGGGCCGTGGGCACTGAAGCTTTCTTT. It translates to CASSSGAVGTEAFF.

This clone was seen a few times. The V call is TRBV30, the J call TRBJ1-2, with D maybe TRBD1 (5 bases). The CDR3 length is 12 residues. CDR1 is GTSNPN and CDR2 is SVGIG in the germline V gene (reference sequence). V was cut by 2 bases and J by 2 bases, with 6 bases left in between. The CDR3 nucleotides are TGTGCCTGGAGTTCAGGGAACTATGGCTACACCTTC. Translated: CAWSSGNYGYTF.

This chain connects TRBV18 to TRBJ1-2; the D is unclear. There are 12 residues in the CDR3. The germline V gene encodes CDR1 KGHSH and CDR2 LQKENI. V was shortened by 4 bases and J by 6 bases, with 9 bases between the two germline ends. The CDR3 is CASSRNTDGYTF. CDR3 coding DNA: TGTGCCAGCTCACGTAATACGGATGGCTACACCTTC.

This chain connects TRBV6-1 to TRBJ1-2; 10 positions agree with TRBD1. Germline V gene lookup returns CDR1 MNHNS and CDR2 SASEGT. CDR3 length: 17 residues. V shed 4 bases, J shed 4 bases, and the junction held 12 bases outside the gene matches. The CDR3 DNA reads as TGTGCCAGCAGTGGAACGACAGGGGGCGCGGAGGCCTATGGCTACACCTTC. Translating it yields CASSGTTGGAEAYGYTF.

The chain combines TRBV19 with TRBJ2-5; TRBD1 matches 8 bases. The CDR3 has 15 amino acids. The ends lost 5 bases at V and 1 base at J; junction bases unmatched: 6. Germline V lookup: CDR1 LNHDA, CDR2 SQIVND (reference sequence). The CDR3 sequence: CASSADRGPQETQYF. CDR3 coding DNA: TGTGCCAGTAGTGCCGACAGGGGACCCCAAGAGACCCAGTACTTC.

The rearrangement uses TRBV5-1 and TRBJ1-1; D possibly corresponds to TRBD1 (6 bases). Trimming left V 5 bases short and J 4 bases short, with 24 bases between. CDR1 is SGHRS and CDR2 is YFSETQ in the germline V gene. The CDR3 length is 17 residues. In DNA form, the CDR3 reads TGCGCCAGCAGTCGGACCCCTTCGGACAGCCGAGGCACTGAAGCTTTCTTT. Translation: CASSRTPSDSRGTEAFF.

The V call is TRBV27, the J call TRBJ2-2; TRBD1 might be the D (5 bases). Trimming removed 8 bases at V and 4 bases at J, with 14 bases between. The CDR3 has 14 residues. Germline V gene data show CDR1 as MNHEY and CDR2 as SMNVEV (reference sequence). As DNA, the CDR3 is TGTGCCAGCCAACGGCGGACAAGCACCGGGGAGCTGTTTTTT. Encoded protein: CASQRRTSTGELFF.

This clone appeared a single time. The chain has TRBV19 and TRBJ2-2; D assignment may be TRBD1 or TRBD2 (5 bases each). The CDR3 has 18 residues. Germline CDR1 LNHDA, CDR2 SQIVND (reference sequence). Trimming cost V 7 bases and J 2 bases, with 23 bases left between them. The CDR3 sequence: CASTKRGATYFNTGELFF. The CDR3 DNA is TGTGCCAGTACCAAACGAGGGGCCACATACTTTAACACCGGGGAGCTGTTTTTT.

The chain has TRBV6-6 and TRBJ2-7; a possible D gene is TRBD1 (6 bases). Deletions cut 4 bases from V and 3 bases from J, with 13 bases between. The CDR3 runs to 14 residues. Germline CDR1 is MNHNY and CDR2 is SVGAGI (reference sequence). CDR3 in amino acids: CASSLDSISYEQYF. The CDR3 DNA reads as TGTGCCAGCAGTTTGGACAGCATTAGCTACGAGCAGTACTTC.

The V and J genes are TRBV7-9 and TRBJ2-1; TRBD2 matches 8 bases. Germline CDR1 and CDR2: SEHNR and FQNEAQ (reference sequence). This CDR3 has 15 amino acids. Trimming cost V 3 bases and J 0 bases; bases outside gene matches: 1. The CDR3 reads CASSFSGTSYNEQFF. The DNA of the CDR3 is TGTGCCAGCAGCTTTAGCGGGACCTCCTACAATGAGCAGTTCTTC.

The genes are TRBV6-1 and TRBJ2-3; TRBD2 is a possible D gene (7 bases). The CDR3 is 15 amino acids. The V gene lost 4 bases and the J gene lost 5 bases, with 16 bases spanning the gap. CDR1 is MNHNS and CDR2 is SASEGT in the germline V gene. CDR3 loop: CASSGGASGRDTQYF. Here the CDR3 DNA reads TGTGCCAGCAGTGGGGGGGCTAGCGGCAGAGATACGCAGTATTTT.

J is TRBJ2-2 and V is TRBV29-1; 7 bases agree with TRBD2. The germline V gene has CDR1 SQVTM and CDR2 ANQGSEA. This CDR3 region has 16 residues. The trim removed 7 bases at V and 6 bases at J, leaving 17 bases unmatched. This CDR3 is CSAGGLVAGFPGELFF. The CDR3 DNA follows: TGCAGCGCCGGGGGGTTGGTAGCGGGTTTCCCCGGGGAGCTGTTTTTT.

The V call is TRBV6-1, the J call TRBJ2-3, with 8 bases identical to TRBD2. Trimming removed 4 bases from V and 2 bases from J; junction bases left unmatched: 11. Germline V CDR1 and CDR2: MNHNS, SASEGT. The length of the CDR3 is 17 residues. The CDR3 DNA is TGTGCCAGCAGTGCACATGACGGGGGGGTTATCACAGATACGCAGTATTTT. Residues: CASSAHDGGVITDTQYF.

The chain employs TRBV30 and TRBJ2-3; no clear D. Trimming took 2 bases from V and 2 from J, leaving 11 bases between them. This CDR3 spans 14 amino acids. Germline lookup yields CDR1 GTSNPN and CDR2 SVGIG (reference sequence). Here the CDR3 reads CAWSLLPYTDTQYF. The CDR3 coding sequence is TGTGCCTGGAGTCTCCTACCTTACACAGATACGCAGTATTTT.

This chain connects TRBV7-3 to TRBJ1-5; TRBD1 might be the D (5 bases). V gave up 5 bases and J gave up 4 bases, with 9 bases separating them. Germline-derived CDR1 and CDR2 are SGHTA and FQGTGA. This CDR3 contains 13 residues. CDR3 amino acids: CASSPGWNQPQHF. The CDR3 DNA is TGTGCCAGCAGCCCAGGGTGGAATCAGCCCCAGCATTTT.

The genes are TRBV6-6 and TRBJ2-2; 9 nucleotides match TRBD1. The CDR3 is made up of 14 amino acids. After removal of 7 bases from V and 1 base from J, the junction contained 1 base not matched to a gene. Looked up from germline, CDR1 is MNHNY and CDR2 is SVGAGI (reference sequence). CDR3 amino acids: CASTGQGNTGELFF. The CDR3 nucleotides are TGTGCCAGCACGGGACAGGGGAACACCGGGGAGCTGTTTTTT.

The rearrangement uses TRBV7-9 and TRBJ1-1; weak D call: TRBD1 (5 bases). Looked up from germline, CDR1 is SEHNR and CDR2 is FQNEAQ (reference sequence). The CDR3 has 13 residues. Trimming stripped 3 bases from V and 12 bases from J, with 17 bases between. CDR3 residues: CASSLDQGPRPFF. DNA of the CDR3: TGTGCCAGCAGCTTGGACCAGGGACCCAGACCTTTCTTT.

The chain uses TRBV7-9 and TRBJ1-1; D may be TRBD1 (5 bases). V was shortened by 5 bases and J by 0 bases, with 10 bases between the two germline ends. Germline V gene sequence: CDR1 SEHNR, CDR2 FQNEAQ (reference sequence). This CDR3 has 14 residues. As DNA, the CDR3 is TGTGCCAGCAGCCTGACAGACATGAACACTGAAGCTTTCTTT. Translation gives CASSLTDMNTEAFF.

The rearrangement uses TRBV19 and TRBJ2-3; D is unresolved. Germline V CDR1 and CDR2: LNHDA, SQIVND (reference sequence). The CDR3 spans 14 residues. The germline V and J ends were trimmed by 4 bases and 4 bases, with 12 bases remaining between them. This CDR3 is CASSTREAADTQYF. CDR3 coding DNA: TGTGCCAGTAGTACCCGAGAGGCGGCAGATACGCAGTATTTT.

The genes are TRBV5-5 and TRBJ2-7, with 7 bases matching TRBD1. The germline V gene encodes CDR1 SGHKS and CDR2 YYEKEE (reference sequence). The V segment lost 7 bases and the J segment 4 bases; nucleotides outside the gene matches: 5. CDR3 length: 12 residues. The CDR3 spells CASSDRAYEQYF. CDR3 DNA: TGTGCCAGCTCCGACAGGGCGTACGAGCAGTACTTC.

CDR3: CASSQLSSGYGYTF. The CDR3 DNA reads as TGCGCCAGCAGCCAACTGTCTAGTGGCTATGGCTACACCTTC. V and J are TRBV4-3 and TRBJ1-2; D is unclear. The CDR3 has 14 amino acids. The germline V and J ends were trimmed by 2 bases and 4 bases, with 11 bases remaining between them. Germline V gives CDR1 LGHNA, CDR2 YSLEER.

Comment on this clone: One end of the junction does not line up with germline, which may come from a read error. The chain uses TRBV6-5 and TRBJ1-2; no definite D call. Germline values: CDR1 MNHEY, CDR2 SVGAGI. CDR3 length: 15 amino acids. The CDR3 coding sequence is TGTGCCATCAGTGTAAATTCGGGAAGTGGCTATGGCTACACCTTC. This translates into CAISVNSGSGYGYTF.

V gene TRBV11-2 combines with J gene TRBJ1-2; the D is unclear. CDR3 length: 15 residues. Germline-derived CDR1 and CDR2 are SGHAT and FQNNGV. V was cut by 1 base and J by 4 bases, with 13 bases left in between. The CDR3 nucleotides read TGTGCCAGCAGCTTAGGTTATCCGGGGATCTATGGCTACACCTTC. Amino acids: CASSLGYPGIYGYTF. The whole variable domain, remainder taken from reference TRBV11-2 and TRBJ1-2, is EAGVAQSPRYKIIEKRQSVAFWCNPISGHATLYWYQQILGQGPKLLIQFQNNGVVDDSQLPKDRFSAERLKGVDSTLKIQPAKLEDSAVYLCASSLGYPGIYGYTFGSGTRLTVV.